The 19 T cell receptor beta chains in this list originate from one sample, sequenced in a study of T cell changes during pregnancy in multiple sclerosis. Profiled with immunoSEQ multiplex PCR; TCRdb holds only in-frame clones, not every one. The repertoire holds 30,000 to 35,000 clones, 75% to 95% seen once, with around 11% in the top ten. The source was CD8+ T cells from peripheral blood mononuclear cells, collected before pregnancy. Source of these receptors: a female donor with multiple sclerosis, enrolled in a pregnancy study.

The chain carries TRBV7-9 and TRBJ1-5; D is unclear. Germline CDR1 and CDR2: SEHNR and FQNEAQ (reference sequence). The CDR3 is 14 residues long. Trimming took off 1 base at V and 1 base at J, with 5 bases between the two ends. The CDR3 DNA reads TGTGCCAGCAGCTTAGGGAGGAGCAATCAGCCCCAGCATTTT. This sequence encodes CASSLGRSNQPQHF. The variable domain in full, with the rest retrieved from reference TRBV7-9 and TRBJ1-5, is DTGVSQNPRHKITKRGQNVTFRCDPISEHNRLYWYRQTLGQGPEFLTYFQNEAQLEKSRLLSDRFSAERPKGSFSTLEIQRTEQGDSAMYLCASSLGRSNQPQHFGDGTRLSIL.

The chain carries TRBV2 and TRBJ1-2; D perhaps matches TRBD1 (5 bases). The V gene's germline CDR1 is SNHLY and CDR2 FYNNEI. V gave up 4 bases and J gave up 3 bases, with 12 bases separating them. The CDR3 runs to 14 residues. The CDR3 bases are TGTGCCAGCAGTGTAGCGGGGGGGGACTATGGCTACACCTTC. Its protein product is CASSVAGGDYGYTF.

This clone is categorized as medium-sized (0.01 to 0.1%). CDR3 bases: TGTGCCAGCAGGCTACAGGGTGCATATTCACCCCTCCACTTT. Translating it yields CASRLQGAYSPLHF. This chain connects TRBV7-2 to TRBJ1-6; TRBD1 is a possible D gene (6 bases). This CDR3 region has 14 residues. Trimming stripped 6 bases from V and 8 bases from J, with 14 bases between. Germline CDR1 is SGHTA and CDR2 is FQGNSA.

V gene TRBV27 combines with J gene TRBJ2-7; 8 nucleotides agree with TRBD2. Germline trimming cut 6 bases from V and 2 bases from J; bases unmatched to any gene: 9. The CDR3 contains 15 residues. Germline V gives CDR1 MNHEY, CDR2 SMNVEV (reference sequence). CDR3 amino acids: CASSPSSGITYEQYF. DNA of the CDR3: TGTGCCAGCAGCCCAAGTAGCGGGATTACCTACGAGCAGTACTTC.

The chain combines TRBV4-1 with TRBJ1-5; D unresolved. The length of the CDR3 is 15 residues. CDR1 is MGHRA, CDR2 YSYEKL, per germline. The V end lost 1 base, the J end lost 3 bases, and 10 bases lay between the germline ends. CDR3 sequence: CASSQGLTVNQPQHF. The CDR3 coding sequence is TGCGCCAGCAGCCAAGGTCTTACGGTCAATCAGCCCCAGCATTTT.

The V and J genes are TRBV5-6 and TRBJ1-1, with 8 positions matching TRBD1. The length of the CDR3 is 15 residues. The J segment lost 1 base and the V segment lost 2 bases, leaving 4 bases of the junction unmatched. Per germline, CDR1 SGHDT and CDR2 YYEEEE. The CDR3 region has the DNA TGTGCCAGCAGCTTAACCGGGACAGGGAACACTGAAGCTTTCTTT. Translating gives CASSLTGTGNTEAFF.

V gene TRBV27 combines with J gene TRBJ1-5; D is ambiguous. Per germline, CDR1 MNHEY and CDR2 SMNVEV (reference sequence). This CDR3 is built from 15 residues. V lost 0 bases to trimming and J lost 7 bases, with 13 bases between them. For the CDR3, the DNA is TGTGCCAGCAGTTTATCCGACGGGGTTGGACAGCCCCAGCATTTT. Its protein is CASSLSDGVGQPQHF.

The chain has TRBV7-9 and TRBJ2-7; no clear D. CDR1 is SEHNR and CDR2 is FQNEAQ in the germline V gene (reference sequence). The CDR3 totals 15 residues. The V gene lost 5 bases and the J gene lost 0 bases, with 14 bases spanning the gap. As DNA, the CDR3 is TGTGCCAGCAGCCCCCCGTGGAGCCACTCCTACGAGCAGTACTTC. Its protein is CASSPPWSHSYEQYF.

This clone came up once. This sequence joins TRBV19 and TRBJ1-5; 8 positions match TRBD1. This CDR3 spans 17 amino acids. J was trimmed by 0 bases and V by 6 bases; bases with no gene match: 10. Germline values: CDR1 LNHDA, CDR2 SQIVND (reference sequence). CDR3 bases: TGTGCCAGTAGGGAAGGACAGGGCGCTTATAGCAATCAGCCCCAGCATTTT. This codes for CASREGQGAYSNQPQHF.

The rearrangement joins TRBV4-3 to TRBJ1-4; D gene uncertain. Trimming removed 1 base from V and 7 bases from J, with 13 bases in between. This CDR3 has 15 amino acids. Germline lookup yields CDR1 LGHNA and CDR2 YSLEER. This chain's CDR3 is CASSQGEAFGEKLFF. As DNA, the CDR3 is TGCGCCAGCAGCCAAGGGGAGGCTTTTGGTGAAAAACTGTTTTTT.

The CDR3 DNA is TGTGCCAGCAGGGGGACAGGCACGGATCACGAGCAGTACTTC. The encoded protein is CASRGTGTDHEQYF. The chain is built from TRBV7-9 and TRBJ2-7, with 8 bases lining up with TRBD1. The ends lost 6 bases at V and 5 bases at J; junction bases unmatched: 9. The CDR3 extends over 14 amino acids. Germline V CDR1 and CDR2: SEHNR, FQNEAQ (reference sequence). The full variable domain, its missing parts supplied by reference TRBV7-9 and TRBJ2-7, is DTGVSQNPRHKITKRGQNVTFRCDPISEHNRLYWYRQTLGQGPEFLTYFQNEAQLEKSRLLSDRFSAERPKGSFSTLEIQRTEQGDSAMYLCASRGTGTDHEQYFGPGTRLTVT.

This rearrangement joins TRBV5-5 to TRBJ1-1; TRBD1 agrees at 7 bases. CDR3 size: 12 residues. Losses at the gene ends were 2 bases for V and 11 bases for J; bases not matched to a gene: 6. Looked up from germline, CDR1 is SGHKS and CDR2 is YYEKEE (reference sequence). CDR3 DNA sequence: TGTGCCAGCAGCTTAGGGGGCGCGATGGCTTTCTTT. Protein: CASSLGGAMAFF.

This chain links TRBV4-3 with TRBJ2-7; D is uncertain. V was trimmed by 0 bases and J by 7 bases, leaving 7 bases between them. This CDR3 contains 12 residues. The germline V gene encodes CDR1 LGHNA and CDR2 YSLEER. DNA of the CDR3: TGCGCCAGCAGCCAAGATGACACAGAGCAGTACTTC. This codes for CASSQDDTEQYF.

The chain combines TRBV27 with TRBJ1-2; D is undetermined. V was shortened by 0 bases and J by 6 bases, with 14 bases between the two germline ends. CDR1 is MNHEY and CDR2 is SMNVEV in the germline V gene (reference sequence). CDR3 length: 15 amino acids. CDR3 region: CASSLSSQVNNGYTF. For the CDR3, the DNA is TGTGCCAGCAGTTTATCATCCCAGGTTAATAATGGCTACACCTTC.

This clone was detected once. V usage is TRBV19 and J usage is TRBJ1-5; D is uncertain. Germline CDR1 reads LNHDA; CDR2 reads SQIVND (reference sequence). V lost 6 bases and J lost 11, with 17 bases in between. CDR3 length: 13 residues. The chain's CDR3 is CASRSSRDLSQHF. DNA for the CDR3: TGTGCCAGTAGATCGTCACGCGATCTGTCCCAGCATTTT.

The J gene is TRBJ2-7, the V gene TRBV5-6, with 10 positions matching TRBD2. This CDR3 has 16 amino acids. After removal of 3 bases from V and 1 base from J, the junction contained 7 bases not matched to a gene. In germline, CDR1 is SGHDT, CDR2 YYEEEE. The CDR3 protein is CASSSGVSGRSYEQYF. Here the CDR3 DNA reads TGTGCCAGCAGCTCGGGAGTTAGCGGGAGGTCCTACGAGCAGTACTTC.

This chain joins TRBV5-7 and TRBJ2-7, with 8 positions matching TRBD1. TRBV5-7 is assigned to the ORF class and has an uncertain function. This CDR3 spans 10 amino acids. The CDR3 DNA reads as TGTGCCAGCAGCTTCTCAGGGGGCCCCGTG. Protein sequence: CASSFSGGPV.

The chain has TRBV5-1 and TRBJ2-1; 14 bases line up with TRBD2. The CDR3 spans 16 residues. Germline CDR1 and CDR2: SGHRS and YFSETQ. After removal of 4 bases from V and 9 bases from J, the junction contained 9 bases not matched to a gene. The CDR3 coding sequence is TGCGCCAGCAGCCCAAGACTAGCGGGAGGGCTAGGTGAGCAGTTCTTC. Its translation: CASSPRLAGGLGEQFF. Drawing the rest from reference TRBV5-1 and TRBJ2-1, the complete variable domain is KAGVTQTPRYLIKTRGQQVTLSCSPISGHRSVSWYQQTPGQGLQFLFEYFSETQRNKGNFPGRFSGRQFSNSRSEMNVSTLELGDSALYLCASSPRLAGGLGEQFFGPGTRLTVL.

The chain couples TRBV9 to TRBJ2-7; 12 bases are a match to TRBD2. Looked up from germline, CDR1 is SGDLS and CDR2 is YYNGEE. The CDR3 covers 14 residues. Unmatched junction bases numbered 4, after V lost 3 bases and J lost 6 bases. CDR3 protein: CASSATGLAGEQYF. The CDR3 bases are TGTGCCAGCAGCGCTACGGGACTAGCGGGCGAGCAGTACTTC.